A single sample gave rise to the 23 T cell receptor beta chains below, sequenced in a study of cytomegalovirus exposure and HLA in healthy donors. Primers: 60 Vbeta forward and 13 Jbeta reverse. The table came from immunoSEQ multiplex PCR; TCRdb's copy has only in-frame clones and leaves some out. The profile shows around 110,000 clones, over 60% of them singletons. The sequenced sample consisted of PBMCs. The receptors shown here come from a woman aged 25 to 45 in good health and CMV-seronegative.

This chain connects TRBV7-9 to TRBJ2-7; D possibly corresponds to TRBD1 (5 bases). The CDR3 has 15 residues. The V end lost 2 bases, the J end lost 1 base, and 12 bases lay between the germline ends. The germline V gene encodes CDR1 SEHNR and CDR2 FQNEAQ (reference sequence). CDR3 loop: CASSLKGQRSYEQYF. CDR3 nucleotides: TGTGCCAGCAGCTTAAAGGGGCAAAGGTCCTACGAGCAGTACTTC.

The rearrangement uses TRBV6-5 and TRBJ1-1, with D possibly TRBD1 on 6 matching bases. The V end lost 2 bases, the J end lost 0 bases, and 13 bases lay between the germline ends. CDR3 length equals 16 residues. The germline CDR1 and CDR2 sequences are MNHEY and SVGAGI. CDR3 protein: CASSYHSGVLNTEAFF. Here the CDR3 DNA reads TGTGCCAGCAGTTACCACTCAGGGGTTTTGAACACTGAAGCTTTCTTT.

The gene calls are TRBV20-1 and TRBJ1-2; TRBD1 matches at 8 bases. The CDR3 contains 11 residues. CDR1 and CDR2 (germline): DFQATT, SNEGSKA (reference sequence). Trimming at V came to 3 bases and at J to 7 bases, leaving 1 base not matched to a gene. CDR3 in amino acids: CSASTGGGYTF. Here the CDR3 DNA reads TGCAGTGCTAGCACAGGGGGTGGCTACACCTTC.

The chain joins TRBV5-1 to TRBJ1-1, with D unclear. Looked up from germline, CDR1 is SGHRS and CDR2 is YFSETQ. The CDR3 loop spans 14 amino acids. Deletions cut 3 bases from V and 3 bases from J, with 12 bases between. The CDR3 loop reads CASSSRMGYTEAFF. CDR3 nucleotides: TGCGCCAGCAGCTCCCGAATGGGCTACACTGAAGCTTTCTTT.

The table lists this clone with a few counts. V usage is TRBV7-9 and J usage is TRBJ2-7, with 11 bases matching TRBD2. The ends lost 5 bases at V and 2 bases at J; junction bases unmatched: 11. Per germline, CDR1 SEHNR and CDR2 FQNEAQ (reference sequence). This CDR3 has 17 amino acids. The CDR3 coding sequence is TGTGCCAGCAGCCCCCGTCTAGCGGGAGGTATAACCTACGAGCAGTACTTC. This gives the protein CASSPRLAGGITYEQYF.

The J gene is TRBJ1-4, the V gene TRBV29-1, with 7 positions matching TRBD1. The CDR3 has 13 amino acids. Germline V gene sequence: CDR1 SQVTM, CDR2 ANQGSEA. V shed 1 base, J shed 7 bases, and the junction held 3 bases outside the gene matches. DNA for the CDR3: TGCAGCGTTGAAGGAGGACAGGCTGAAAAACTGTTTTTT. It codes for CSVEGGQAEKLFF. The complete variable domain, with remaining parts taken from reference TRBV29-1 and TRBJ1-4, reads SAVISQKPSRDICQRGTSLTIQCQVDSQVTMMFWYRQQPGQSLTLIATANQGSEATYESGFVIDKFPISRPNLTFSTLTVSNMSPEDSSIYLCSVEGGQAEKLFFGSGTQLSVL.

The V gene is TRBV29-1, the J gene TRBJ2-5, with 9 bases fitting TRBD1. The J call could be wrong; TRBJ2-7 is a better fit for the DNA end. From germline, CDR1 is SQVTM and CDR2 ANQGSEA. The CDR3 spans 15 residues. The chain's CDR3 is CSVEVLDRGFHEQYF. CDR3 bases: TGCAGCGTTGAGGTTTTGGACAGGGGTTTTCACGAGCAGTACTTC.

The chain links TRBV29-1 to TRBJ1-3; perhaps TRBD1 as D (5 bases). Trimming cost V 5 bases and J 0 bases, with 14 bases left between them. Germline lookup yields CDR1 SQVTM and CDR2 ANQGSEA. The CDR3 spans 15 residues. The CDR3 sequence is CSVIQGTNSGNTIYF. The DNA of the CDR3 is TGCAGCGTTATCCAGGGAACAAACTCTGGAAACACCATATATTTT.

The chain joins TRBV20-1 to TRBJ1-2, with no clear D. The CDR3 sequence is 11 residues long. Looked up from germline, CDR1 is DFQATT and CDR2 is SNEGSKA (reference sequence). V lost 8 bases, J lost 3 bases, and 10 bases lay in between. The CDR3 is CSCNWYYGYTF. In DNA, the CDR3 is TGCAGTTGCAACTGGTACTATGGCTACACCTTC.

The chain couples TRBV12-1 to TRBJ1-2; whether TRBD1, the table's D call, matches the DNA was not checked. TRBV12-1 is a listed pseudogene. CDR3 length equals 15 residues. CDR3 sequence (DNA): TGTGCCAGCAGCTCACATTCACAGGAGAACTATGGCTACACCTTC. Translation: CASSSHSQENYGYTF.

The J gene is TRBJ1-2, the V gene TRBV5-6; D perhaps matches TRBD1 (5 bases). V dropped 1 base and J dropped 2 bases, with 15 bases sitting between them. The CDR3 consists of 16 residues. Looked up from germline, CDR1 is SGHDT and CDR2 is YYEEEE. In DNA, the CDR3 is TGTGCCAGCAGCTTGACAGGTGGCGAATTAAACTATGGCTACACCTTC. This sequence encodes CASSLTGGELNYGYTF.

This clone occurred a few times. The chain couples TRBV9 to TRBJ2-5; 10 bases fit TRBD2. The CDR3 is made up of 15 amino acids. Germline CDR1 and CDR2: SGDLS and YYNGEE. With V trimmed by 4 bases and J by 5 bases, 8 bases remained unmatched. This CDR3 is CASSPSSGSRETQYF. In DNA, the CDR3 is TGTGCCAGCAGCCCCTCTAGCGGGAGCCGCGAGACCCAGTACTTC.

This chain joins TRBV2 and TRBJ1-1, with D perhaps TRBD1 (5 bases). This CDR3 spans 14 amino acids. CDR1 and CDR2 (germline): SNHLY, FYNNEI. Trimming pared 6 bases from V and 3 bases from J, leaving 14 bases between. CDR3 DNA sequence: TGTGCCAGCAGCAGGATCAGGGTTCACACTGAAGCTTTCTTT. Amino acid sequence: CASSRIRVHTEAFF.

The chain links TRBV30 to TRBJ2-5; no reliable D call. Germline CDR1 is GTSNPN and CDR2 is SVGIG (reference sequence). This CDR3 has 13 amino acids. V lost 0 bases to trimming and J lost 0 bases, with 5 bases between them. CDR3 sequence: CAWSVQYQETQYF. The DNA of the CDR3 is TGTGCCTGGAGTGTACAGTACCAAGAGACCCAGTACTTC.

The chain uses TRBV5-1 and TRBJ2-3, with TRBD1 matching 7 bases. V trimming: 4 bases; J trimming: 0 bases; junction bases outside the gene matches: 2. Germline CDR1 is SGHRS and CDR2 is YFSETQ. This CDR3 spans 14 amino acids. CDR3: CASSMGQSTDTQYF. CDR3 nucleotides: TGCGCCAGCAGCATGGGACAGAGCACAGATACGCAGTATTTT.

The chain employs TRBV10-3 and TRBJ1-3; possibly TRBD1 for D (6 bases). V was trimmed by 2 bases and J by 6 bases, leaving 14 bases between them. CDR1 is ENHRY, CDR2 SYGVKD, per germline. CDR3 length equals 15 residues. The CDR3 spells CAISEPGHRINTIYF. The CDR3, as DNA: TGTGCCATCAGTGAGCCGGGACATAGGATAAACACCATATATTTT.

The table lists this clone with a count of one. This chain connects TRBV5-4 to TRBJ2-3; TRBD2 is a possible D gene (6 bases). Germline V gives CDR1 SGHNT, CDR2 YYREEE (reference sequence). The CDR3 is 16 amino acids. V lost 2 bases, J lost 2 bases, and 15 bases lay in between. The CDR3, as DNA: TGTGCCAGCAGCTTAGCTTTCCCGGGAGACACAGATACGCAGTATTTT. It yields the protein CASSLAFPGDTDTQYF.

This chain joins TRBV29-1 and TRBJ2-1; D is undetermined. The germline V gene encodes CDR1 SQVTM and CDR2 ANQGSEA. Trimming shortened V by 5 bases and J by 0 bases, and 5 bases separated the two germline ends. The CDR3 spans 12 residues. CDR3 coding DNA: TGCAGCGTTCGAGCCTCCTACAATGAGCAGTTCTTC. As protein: CSVRASYNEQFF.

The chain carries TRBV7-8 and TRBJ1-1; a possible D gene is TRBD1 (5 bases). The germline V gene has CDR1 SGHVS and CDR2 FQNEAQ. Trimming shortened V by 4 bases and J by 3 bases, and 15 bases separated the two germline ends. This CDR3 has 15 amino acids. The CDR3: CASSSTGDGYTEAFF. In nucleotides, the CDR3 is TGTGCCAGCAGCTCAACGGGGGACGGTTACACTGAAGCTTTCTTT.

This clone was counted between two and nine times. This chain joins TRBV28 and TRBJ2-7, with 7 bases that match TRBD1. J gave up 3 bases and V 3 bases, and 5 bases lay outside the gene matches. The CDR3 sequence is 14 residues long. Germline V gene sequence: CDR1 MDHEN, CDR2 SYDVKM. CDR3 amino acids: CASSFGQESYEQYF. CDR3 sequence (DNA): TGTGCCAGCAGTTTCGGACAGGAGAGCTACGAGCAGTACTTC.

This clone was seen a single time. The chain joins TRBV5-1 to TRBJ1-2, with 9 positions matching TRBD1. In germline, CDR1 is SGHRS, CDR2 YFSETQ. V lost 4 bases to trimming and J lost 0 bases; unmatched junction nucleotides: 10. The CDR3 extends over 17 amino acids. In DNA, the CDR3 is TGCGCCAGCAGCCCGTCGACAGGGGGTCTAGCTAACTATGGCTACACCTTC. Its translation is CASSPSTGGLANYGYTF.

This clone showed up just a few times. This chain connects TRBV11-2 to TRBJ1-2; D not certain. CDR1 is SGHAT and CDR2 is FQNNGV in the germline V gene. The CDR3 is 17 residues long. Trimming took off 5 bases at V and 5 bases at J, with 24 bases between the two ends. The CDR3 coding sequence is TGTGCCAGCAGCCCCAATCCATCGACAAGGAATACTTATGGCTACACCTTC. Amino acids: CASSPNPSTRNTYGYTF.

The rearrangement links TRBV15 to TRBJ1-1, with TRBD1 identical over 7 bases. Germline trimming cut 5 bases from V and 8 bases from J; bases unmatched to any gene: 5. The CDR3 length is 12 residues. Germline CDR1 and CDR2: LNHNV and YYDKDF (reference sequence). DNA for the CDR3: TGTGCCACCAGCCTCGACAGGGTCGAAGCTTTCTTT. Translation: CATSLDRVEAFF.